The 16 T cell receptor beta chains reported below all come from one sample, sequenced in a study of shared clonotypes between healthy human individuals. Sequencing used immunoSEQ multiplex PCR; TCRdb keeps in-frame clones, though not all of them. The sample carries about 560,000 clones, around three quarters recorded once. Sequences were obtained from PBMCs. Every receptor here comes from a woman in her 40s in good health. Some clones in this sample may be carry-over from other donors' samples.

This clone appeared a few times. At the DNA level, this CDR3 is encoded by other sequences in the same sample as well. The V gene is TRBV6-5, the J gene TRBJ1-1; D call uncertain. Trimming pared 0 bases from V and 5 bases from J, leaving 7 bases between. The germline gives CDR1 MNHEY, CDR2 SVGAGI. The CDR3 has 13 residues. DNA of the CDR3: TGTGCCAGCAGTTACTCGCGGGGTACTGAAGCTTTCTTT. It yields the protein CASSYSRGTEAFF.

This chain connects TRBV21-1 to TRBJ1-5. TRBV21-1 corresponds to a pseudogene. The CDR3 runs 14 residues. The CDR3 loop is CASSKYRLYQPQHF. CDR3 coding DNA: TGTGCCAGCAGCAAATACCGTTTATATCAGCCCCAGCATTTT.

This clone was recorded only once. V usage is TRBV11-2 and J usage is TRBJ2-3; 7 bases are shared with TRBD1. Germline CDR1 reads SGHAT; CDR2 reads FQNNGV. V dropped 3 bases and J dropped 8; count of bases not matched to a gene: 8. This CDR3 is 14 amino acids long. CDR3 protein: CASSFQQGDGTQYF. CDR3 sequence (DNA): TGTGCCAGCAGCTTCCAGCAGGGGGATGGTACGCAGTATTTT.

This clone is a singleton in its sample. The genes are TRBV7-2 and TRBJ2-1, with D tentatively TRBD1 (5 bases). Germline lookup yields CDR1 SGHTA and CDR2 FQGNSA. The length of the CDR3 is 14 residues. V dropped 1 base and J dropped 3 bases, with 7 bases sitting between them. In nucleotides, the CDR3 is TGTGCCAGCAGCTTAGGAACAGGCTACAATGAGCAGTTCTTC. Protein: CASSLGTGYNEQFF.

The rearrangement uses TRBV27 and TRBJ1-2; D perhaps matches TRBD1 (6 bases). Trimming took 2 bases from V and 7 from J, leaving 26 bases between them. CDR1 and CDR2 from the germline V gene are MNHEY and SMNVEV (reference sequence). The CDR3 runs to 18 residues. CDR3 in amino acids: CASSLGGTGDIPRGGYTF. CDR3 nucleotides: TGTGCCAGCAGTTTAGGGGGGACGGGGGATATTCCCAGGGGTGGCTACACCTTC.

CDR3 DNA: TGCGCCAGCAGCTTGGGGGGGACTAGCGGCCCTAGCACAGATACGCAGTATTTT. This codes for CASSLGGTSGPSTDTQYF. The V and J genes are TRBV5-1 and TRBJ2-3; 11 bases match TRBD2. This CDR3 spans 18 amino acids. V shed 0 bases, J shed 0 bases, and the junction held 6 bases outside the gene matches. Germline V gives CDR1 SGHRS, CDR2 YFSETQ.

Here the CDR3 reads CASSPETGHYGYTF. CDR3 coding DNA: TGTGCCAGCTCACCAGAAACAGGACACTATGGCTACACCTTC. The V call is TRBV18, the J call TRBJ1-2, with D maybe TRBD1 (5 bases). V dropped 2 bases and J dropped 3 bases, with 10 bases sitting between them. The CDR3 is made up of 14 amino acids. The germline V gene encodes CDR1 KGHSH and CDR2 LQKENI.

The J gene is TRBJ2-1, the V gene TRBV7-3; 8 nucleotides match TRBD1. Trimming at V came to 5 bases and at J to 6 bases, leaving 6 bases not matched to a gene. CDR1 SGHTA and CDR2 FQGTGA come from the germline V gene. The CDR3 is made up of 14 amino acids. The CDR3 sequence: CASSGQGGGNEQFF. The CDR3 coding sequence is TGTGCCAGCAGCGGACAGGGAGGCGGCAATGAGCAGTTCTTC.

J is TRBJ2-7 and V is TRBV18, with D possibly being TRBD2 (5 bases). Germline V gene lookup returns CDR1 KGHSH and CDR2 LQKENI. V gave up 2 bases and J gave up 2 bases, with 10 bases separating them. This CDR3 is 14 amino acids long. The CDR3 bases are TGTGCCAGCTCACCAGGGCGGGCACCCTACGAGCAGTACTTC. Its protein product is CASSPGRAPYEQYF.

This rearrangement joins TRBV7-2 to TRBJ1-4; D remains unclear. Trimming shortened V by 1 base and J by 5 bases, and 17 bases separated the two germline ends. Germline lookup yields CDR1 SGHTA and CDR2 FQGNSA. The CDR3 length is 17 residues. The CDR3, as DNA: TGTGCCAGCAGCTTAGTAGGTCGTGCAGATCACAATGAAAAACTGTTTTTT. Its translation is CASSLVGRADHNEKLFF.

The CDR3 is CASSLEVDSEAFF. The CDR3 nucleotides are TGTGCCAGCAGCTTAGAGGTGGATTCTGAAGCTTTCTTT. This sequence joins TRBV7-9 and TRBJ1-1; D not resolved. Germline CDR1 reads SEHNR; CDR2 reads FQNEAQ (reference sequence). V was trimmed by 1 base and J by 6 bases, leaving 9 bases between them. The CDR3 length is 13 residues.

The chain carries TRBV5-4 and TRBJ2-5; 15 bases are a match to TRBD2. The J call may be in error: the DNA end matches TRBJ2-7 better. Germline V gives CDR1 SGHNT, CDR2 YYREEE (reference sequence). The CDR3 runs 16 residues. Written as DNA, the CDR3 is TGTGCCAGCAGCTCGTGGACTAGCGGGAGGGCCTACGAGCAGTACTTC. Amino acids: CASSSWTSGRAYEQYF.

CDR3 in DNA: TGTGCCAGTAGTCGACAGGGAACCTACGAGCAGTACTTC. Translated, it gives CASSRQGTYEQYF. The chain is built from TRBV19 and TRBJ2-5; 7 bases match TRBD1. The better agreement between TRBJ2-7 and the DNA end casts doubt on the J call. Germline-derived CDR1 and CDR2 are LNHDA and SQIVND (reference sequence). The CDR3 consists of 13 residues.

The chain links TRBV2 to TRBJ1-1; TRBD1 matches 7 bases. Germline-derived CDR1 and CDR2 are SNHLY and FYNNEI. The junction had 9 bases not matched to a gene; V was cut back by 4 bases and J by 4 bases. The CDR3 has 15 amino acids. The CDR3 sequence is CASSGQGTPGTEAFF. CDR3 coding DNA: TGTGCCAGCAGTGGACAGGGAACCCCGGGCACTGAAGCTTTCTTT.

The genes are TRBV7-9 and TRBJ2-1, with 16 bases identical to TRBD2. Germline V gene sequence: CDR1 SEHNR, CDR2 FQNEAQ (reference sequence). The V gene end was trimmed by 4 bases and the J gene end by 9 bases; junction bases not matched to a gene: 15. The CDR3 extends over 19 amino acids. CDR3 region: CASSSTGTSGRAKSVEQFF. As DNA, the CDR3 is TGTGCCAGCAGCTCCACCGGGACTAGCGGGAGGGCAAAGAGTGTTGAGCAGTTCTTC.

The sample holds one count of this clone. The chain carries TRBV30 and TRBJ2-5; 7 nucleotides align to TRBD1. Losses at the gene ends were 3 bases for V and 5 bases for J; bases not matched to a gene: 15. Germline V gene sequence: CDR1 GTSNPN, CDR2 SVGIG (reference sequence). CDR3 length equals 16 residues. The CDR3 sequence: CAWSFQGDTPGETQYF. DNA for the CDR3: TGTGCCTGGAGCTTCCAGGGGGACACTCCCGGGGAGACCCAGTACTTC.